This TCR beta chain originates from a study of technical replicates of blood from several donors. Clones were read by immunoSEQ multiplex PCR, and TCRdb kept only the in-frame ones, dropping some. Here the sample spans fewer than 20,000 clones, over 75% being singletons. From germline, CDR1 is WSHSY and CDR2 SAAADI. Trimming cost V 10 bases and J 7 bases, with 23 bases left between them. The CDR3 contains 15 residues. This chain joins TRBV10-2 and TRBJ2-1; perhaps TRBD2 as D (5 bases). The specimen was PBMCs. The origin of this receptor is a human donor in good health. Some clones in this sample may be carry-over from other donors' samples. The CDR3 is CATQLSGASGNEQFF. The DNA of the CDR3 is TGCGCCACCCAATTAAGCGGCGCGTCTGGGAATGAGCAGTTCTTC.